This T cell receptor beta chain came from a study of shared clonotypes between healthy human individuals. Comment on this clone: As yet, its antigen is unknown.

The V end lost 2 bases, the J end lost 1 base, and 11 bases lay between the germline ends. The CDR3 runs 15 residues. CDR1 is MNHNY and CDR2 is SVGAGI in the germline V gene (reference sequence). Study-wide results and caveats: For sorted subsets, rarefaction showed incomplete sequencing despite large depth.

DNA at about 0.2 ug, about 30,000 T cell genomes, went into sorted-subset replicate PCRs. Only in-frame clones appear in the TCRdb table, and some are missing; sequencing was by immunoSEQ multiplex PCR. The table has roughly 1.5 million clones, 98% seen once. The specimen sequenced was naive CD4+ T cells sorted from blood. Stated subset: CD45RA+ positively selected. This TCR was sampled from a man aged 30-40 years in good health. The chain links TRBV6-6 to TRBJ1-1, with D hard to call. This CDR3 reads CASSYPRTENTEAFF. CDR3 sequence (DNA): TGTGCCAGCAGTTACCCTAGGACGGAGAACACTGAAGCTTTCTTT.